Listed here is a single TCR beta chain. Its antigen remains unknown. CDR1 is LGHNT, CDR2 FRNRAP, per germline. The CDR3 length is 13 residues. V was trimmed by 2 bases and J by 5 bases, leaving 6 bases between them. Assay: immunoSEQ multiplex PCR; the TCRdb copy retains only in-frame clones and omits some. This table holds around 180,000 clones, more than 75% found once. The data derive from a study of cytomegalovirus exposure and HLA in healthy donors. Study in general: Both the 120 validation repertoires and the roughly 700 first-cohort repertoires used the same platform, as reported by a later analysis.

Study-wide results and caveats: First-cohort TCR clusters were later found to tend to co-occur in the 90 to 150 validation repertoires. Reportedly, cytomegalovirus status was diagnosed with high sensitivity and specificity.

The chain carries TRBV12-5 and TRBJ2-2; D is undetermined. The source of this sequence is a woman under 30 in good health and CMV-seronegative. Sequenced material: PBMCs. In nucleotides, the CDR3 is TGTGCTAGTGGTTTGTCAGGAACCGGGGAGCTGTTTTTT. This encodes CASGLSGTGELFF.